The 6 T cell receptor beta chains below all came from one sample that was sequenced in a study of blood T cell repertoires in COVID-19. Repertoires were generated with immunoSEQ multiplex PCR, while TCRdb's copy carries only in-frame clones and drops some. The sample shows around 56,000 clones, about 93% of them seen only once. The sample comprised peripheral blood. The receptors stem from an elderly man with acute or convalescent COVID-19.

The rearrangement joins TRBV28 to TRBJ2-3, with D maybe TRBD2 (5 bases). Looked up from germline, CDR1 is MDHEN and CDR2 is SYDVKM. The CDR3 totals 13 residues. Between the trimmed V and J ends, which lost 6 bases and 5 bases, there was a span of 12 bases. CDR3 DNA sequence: TGTGCCAGCAGCCGGGAATCACAAGATACGCAGTATTTT. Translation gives CASSRESQDTQYF. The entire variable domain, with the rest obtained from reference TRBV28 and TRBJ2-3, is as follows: DVKVTQSSRYLVKRTGEKVFLECVQDMDHENMFWYRQDPGLGLRLIYFSYDVKMKEKGDIPEGYSVSREKKERFSLILESASTNQTSMYLCASSRESQDTQYFGPGTRLTVL.

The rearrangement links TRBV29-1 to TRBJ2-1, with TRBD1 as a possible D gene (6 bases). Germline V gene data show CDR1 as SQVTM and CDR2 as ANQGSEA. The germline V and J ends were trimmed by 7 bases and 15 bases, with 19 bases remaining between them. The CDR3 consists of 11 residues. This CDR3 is CSALRTDRWFF. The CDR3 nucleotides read TGCAGCGCGCTCCGGACAGACCGGTGGTTCTTC.

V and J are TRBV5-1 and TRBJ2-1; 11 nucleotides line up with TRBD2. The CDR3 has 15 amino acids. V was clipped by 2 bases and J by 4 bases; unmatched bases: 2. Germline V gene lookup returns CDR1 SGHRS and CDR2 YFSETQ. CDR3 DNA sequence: TGCGCCAGCAGCTTTGGGACTAGCGGTTACAATGAGCAGTTCTTC. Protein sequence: CASSFGTSGYNEQFF.

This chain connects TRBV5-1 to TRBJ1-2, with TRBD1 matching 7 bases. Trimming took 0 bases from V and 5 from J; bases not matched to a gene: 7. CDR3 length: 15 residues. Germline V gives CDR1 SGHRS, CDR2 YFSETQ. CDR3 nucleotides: TGCGCCAGCAGCTTGGACCGGCAGGGGGGATATGGCTACACCTTC. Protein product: CASSLDRQGGYGYTF.

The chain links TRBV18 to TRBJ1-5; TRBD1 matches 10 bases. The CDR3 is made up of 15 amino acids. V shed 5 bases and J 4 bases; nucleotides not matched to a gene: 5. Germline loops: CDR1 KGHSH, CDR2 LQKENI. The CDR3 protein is CASSKPGQGNQPQHF. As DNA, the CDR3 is TGTGCCAGCTCAAAGCCGGGACAGGGGAATCAGCCCCAGCATTTT.

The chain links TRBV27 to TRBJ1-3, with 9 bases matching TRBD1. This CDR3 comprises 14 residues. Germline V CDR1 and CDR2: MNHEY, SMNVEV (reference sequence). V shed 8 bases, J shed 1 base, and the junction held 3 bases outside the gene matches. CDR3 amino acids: CASRDRDSGNTIYF. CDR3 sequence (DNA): TGTGCCAGCCGGGACAGGGATTCTGGAAACACCATATATTTT.